The 18 T cell receptor beta chains in this list originate from one sample, sequenced in a study of blood T cell repertoires in COVID-19. Measured with immunoSEQ multiplex PCR; TCRdb has only the in-frame clones, and not every one. The table includes about 99,000 clones, about 88% detected once. The sequencing input was peripheral blood. These receptors came from a human donor in a cohort sampled during active COVID-19.

The rearrangement uses TRBV25-1 and TRBJ1-2, with D maybe TRBD1 (6 bases). In germline, CDR1 is MGHDK, CDR2 SYGVNS. The germline V and J ends were trimmed by 3 bases and 8 bases, with 16 bases remaining between them. The CDR3 has 14 residues. The CDR3 loop reads CASSDQGGGIGYTF. CDR3 coding DNA: TGTGCCAGCAGTGATCAGGGCGGGGGCATCGGCTACACCTTC.

This chain connects TRBV28 to TRBJ2-7; the D gene is possibly TRBD2 (6 bases). The CDR3 covers 17 residues. V lost 6 bases to trimming and J lost 0 bases, with 21 bases between them. CDR1 and CDR2 (germline): MDHEN, SYDVKM. DNA of the CDR3: TGTGCCAGCAGCCCTTTCGGGGTAGCGGCTAGCTCCTACGAGCAGTACTTC. Its protein is CASSPFGVAASSYEQYF.

This clone appeared a single time. The genes are TRBV24-1 and TRBJ2-7; D ambiguous. The V gene's germline CDR1 is KGHDR and CDR2 SFDVKD. Trimming took off 2 bases at V and 0 bases at J, with 4 bases between the two ends. This CDR3 comprises 13 residues. CDR3 residues: CATSDSSSYEQYF. For the CDR3, the DNA is TGTGCCACCAGTGATTCTAGCTCCTACGAGCAGTACTTC.

The chain is built from TRBV24-1 and TRBJ1-5; no definite D call. The CDR3 spans 18 residues. V was pared by 2 bases and J by 0 bases, with 16 bases between. Germline V gene lookup returns CDR1 KGHDR and CDR2 SFDVKD. CDR3 DNA: TGTGCCACCAGTGATTCCTACACAGCTTTCGATAGCAATCAGCCCCAGCATTTT. Translation: CATSDSYTAFDSNQPQHF.

This chain uses TRBV5-1 with TRBJ2-5, with a possible D match to TRBD1 (8 bases). The CDR3 loop spans 16 amino acids. Germline CDR1 SGHRS, CDR2 YFSETQ. V lost 4 bases and J lost 2, with 18 bases in between. CDR3 in amino acids: CASSRGGDRRQETQYF. DNA of the CDR3: TGCGCCAGCAGCCGGGGAGGGGACAGGAGACAAGAGACCCAGTACTTC.

CDR3: CASSAPVGQGVYEQYF. DNA of the CDR3: TGTGCCAGCAGTGCGCCAGTGGGACAGGGGGTGTACGAGCAGTACTTC. The chain couples TRBV28 to TRBJ2-7; TRBD1 matches at 11 bases. CDR3 length: 16 amino acids. V was pared by 5 bases and J by 4 bases, with 10 bases of the junction left unmatched. CDR1 is MDHEN, CDR2 SYDVKM, per germline.

J is TRBJ1-5 and V is TRBV18; 11 nucleotides line up with TRBD1. From germline, CDR1 is KGHSH and CDR2 LQKENI. Losses at the gene ends were 3 bases for V and 4 bases for J; bases not matched to a gene: 5. The CDR3 runs to 16 residues. The CDR3 loop is CASSPLGQGGNQPQHF. The CDR3 DNA reads TGTGCCAGCTCACCTCTGGGACAGGGGGGAAATCAGCCCCAGCATTTT. Looking up the rest from reference TRBV18 and TRBJ1-5 gives the full variable domain: NAGVMQNPRHLVRRRGQEARLRCSPMKGHSHVYWYRQLPEEGLKFMVYLQKENIIDESGMPKERFSAEFPKEGPSILRIQQVVRGDSAAYFCASSPLGQGGNQPQHFGDGTRLSIL.

The rearrangement links TRBV29-1 to TRBJ2-6, with TRBD1 matching over 11 bases. The CDR3 is 15 residues long. CDR1 and CDR2 from the germline V gene are SQVTM and ANQGSEA. J was trimmed by 3 bases and V by 6 bases; bases with no gene match: 4. CDR3 in amino acids: CSVRGTGGGANVLTF. The CDR3 DNA is TGCAGCGTGAGGGGGACAGGGGGTGGGGCCAACGTCCTGACTTTC.

This chain joins TRBV27 and TRBJ2-1, with 8 positions matching TRBD2. CDR1 MNHEY and CDR2 SMNVEV come from the germline V gene (reference sequence). This CDR3 spans 15 amino acids. V trimming: 7 bases; J trimming: 6 bases; junction bases outside the gene matches: 11. The CDR3 spells CASTPPGGPGNEQFF. The CDR3 bases are TGTGCCAGCACCCCTCCGGGGGGGCCAGGCAATGAGCAGTTCTTC.

The rearrangement links TRBV29-1 to TRBJ1-1; D ambiguous. The V and J ends lost 6 bases and 5 bases respectively, with 19 bases between them. Germline V CDR1 and CDR2: SQVTM, ANQGSEA. The CDR3 is 14 residues long. The CDR3 is CSVVSGTYRTEAFF. The CDR3 DNA sequence: TGCAGCGTCGTCTCGGGAACATATCGGACTGAAGCTTTCTTT.

This clone was counted only a few times. J is TRBJ2-7 and V is TRBV5-1, with a possible D match to TRBD1 (5 bases). The germline V and J ends were trimmed by 6 bases and 4 bases, with 14 bases remaining between them. The CDR3 runs 13 residues. Per the germline V gene, CDR1 is SGHRS and CDR2 is YFSETQ. CDR3 coding DNA: TGCGCCAGCACCGAGAATCAGGGTTACGAGCAGTACTTC. It translates to CASTENQGYEQYF.

The CDR3 DNA reads TGTGCCAGTAGTTCCTACCGGACTAGCGGGGGGGCAGATACGCAGTATTTT. Amino acid sequence: CASSSYRTSGGADTQYF. The V call is TRBV19, the J call TRBJ2-3, with 15 bases matching TRBD2. Germline assignment: CDR1 LNHDA and CDR2 SQIVND (reference sequence). The CDR3 has 17 amino acids. With V trimmed by 5 bases and J by 4 bases, 7 bases remained unmatched.

This sequence joins TRBV6-5 and TRBJ1-3, with 8 nucleotides matching TRBD1. Germline loops: CDR1 MNHEY, CDR2 SVGAGI. Losses at the gene ends were 0 bases for V and 4 bases for J; bases not matched to a gene: 2. The CDR3 extends over 15 amino acids. CDR3 region: CASSYSTGDGNTIYF. The CDR3 DNA sequence: TGTGCCAGCAGTTACTCGACAGGGGACGGAAACACCATATATTTT.

The V and J genes are TRBV6-5 and TRBJ2-1, with 8 positions matching TRBD1. There are 13 residues in the CDR3. CDR1 and CDR2 (germline): MNHEY, SVGAGI. V shed 7 bases and J 3 bases; nucleotides not matched to a gene: 2. The CDR3 sequence is CASTGQGYNEQFF. CDR3 nucleotide sequence: TGTGCCAGCACCGGACAGGGCTACAATGAGCAGTTCTTC.

The rearrangement links TRBV4-2 to TRBJ1-6, with a possible D match to TRBD1 (6 bases). CDR3 length equals 16 residues. Per the germline V gene, CDR1 is LGHNA and CDR2 is YNFKEQ. The V gene lost 0 bases and the J gene lost 9 bases, with 15 bases spanning the gap. The CDR3 region has the DNA TGTGCCAGCAGCCAAGACGGCAGGGGATGGGGTTCACCCCTCCACTTT. It yields the protein CASSQDGRGWGSPLHF.

In this sample, this clone turned up once. This sequence joins TRBV9 and TRBJ2-5; D might be TRBD1 (5 bases). V gave up 7 bases and J gave up 1 base, with 35 bases separating them. The length of the CDR3 is 21 residues. Germline lookup yields CDR1 SGDLS and CDR2 YYNGEE. The DNA of the CDR3 is TGTGCCAGCGGATCCCCTCGTCCTGGACATCCCGGACAAATAAGCCAAGAGACCCAGTACTTC. Residues: CASGSPRPGHPGQISQETQYF.

V gene TRBV28 combines with J gene TRBJ1-1; weak D call: TRBD1 (5 bases). V gave up 4 bases and J gave up 4 bases, with 28 bases separating them. The CDR3 runs 19 residues. Germline loops: CDR1 MDHEN, CDR2 SYDVKM. The CDR3 spells CASSSNTVGGRGATTEAFF. Written as DNA, the CDR3 is TGTGCCAGCAGTTCCAATACAGTTGGGGGGAGAGGCGCGACCACTGAAGCTTTCTTT.

The chain is built from TRBV3-1 (or the pseudogene TRBV3-2) and TRBJ2-7; tentative D call: TRBD1 (6 bases). V was cut by 0 bases and J by 6 bases, with 12 bases left in between. The CDR3 spans 14 residues. CDR1 and CDR2 from the germline V gene are LGHDT and YNNKEL (reference sequence). CDR3 region: CASSQDHRVAEQYF. The CDR3 nucleotides are TGTGCCAGCAGCCAAGATCACAGGGTGGCCGAGCAGTACTTC.